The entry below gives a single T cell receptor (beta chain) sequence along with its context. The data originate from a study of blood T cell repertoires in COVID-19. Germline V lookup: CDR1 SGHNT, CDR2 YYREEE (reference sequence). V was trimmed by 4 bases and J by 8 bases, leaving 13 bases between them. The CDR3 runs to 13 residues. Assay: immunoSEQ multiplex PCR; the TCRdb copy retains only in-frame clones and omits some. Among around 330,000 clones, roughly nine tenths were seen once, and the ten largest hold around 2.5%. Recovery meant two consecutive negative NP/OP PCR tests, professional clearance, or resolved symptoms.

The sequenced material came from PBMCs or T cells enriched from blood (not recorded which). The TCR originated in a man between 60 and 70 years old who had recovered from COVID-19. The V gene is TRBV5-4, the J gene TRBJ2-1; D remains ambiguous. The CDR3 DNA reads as TGTGCCAGCAGCGATGACGGGTCCGATGAGCAGTTCTTC. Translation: CASSDDGSDEQFF.